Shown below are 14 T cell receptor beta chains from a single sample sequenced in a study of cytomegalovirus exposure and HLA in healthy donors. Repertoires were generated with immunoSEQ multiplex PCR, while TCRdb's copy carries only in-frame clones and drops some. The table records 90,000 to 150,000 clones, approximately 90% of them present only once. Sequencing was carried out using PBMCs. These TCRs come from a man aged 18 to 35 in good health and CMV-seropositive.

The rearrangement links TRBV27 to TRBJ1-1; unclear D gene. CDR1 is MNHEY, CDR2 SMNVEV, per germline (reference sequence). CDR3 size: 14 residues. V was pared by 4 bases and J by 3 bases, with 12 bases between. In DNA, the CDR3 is TGTGCCAGCAGTTCAAGGGAGAAAGACACTGAAGCTTTCTTT. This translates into CASSSREKDTEAFF.

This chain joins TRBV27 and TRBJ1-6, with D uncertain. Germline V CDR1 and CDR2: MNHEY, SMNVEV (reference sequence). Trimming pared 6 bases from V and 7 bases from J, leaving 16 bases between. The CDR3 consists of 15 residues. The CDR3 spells CASRKDSAWNSPLHF. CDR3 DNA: TGTGCCAGCAGGAAGGACTCCGCGTGGAATTCACCCCTCCACTTT.

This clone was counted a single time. The CDR3 loop is CASSYSRGLNTEAFF. The CDR3 bases are TGTGCCAGCAGTTACTCTAGGGGTTTGAACACTGAAGCTTTCTTT. The chain couples TRBV6-5 to TRBJ1-1; the D gene is possibly TRBD1 (5 bases). V lost 0 bases and J lost 0, with 8 bases in between. The V gene's germline CDR1 is MNHEY and CDR2 SVGAGI. The CDR3 extends over 15 amino acids.

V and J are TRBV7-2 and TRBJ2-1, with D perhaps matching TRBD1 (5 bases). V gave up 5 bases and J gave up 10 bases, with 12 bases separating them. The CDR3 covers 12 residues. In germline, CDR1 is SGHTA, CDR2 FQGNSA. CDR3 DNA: TGTGCCAGCAGCCTCTCAGGGTTCGAGCAGTTCTTC. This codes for CASSLSGFEQFF. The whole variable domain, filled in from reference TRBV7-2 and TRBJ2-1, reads GAGVSQSPSNKVTEKGKDVELRCDPISGHTALYWYRQSLGQGLEFLIYFQGNSAPDKSGLPSDRFSAERTGGSVSTLTIQRTQQEDSAVYLCASSLSGFEQFFGPGTRLTVL.

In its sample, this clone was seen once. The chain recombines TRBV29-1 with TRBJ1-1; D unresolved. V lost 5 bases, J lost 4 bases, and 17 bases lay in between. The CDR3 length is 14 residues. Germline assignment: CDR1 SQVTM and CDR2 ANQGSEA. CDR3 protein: CSVSPGSGFTEAFF. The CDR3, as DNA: TGCAGCGTTTCTCCAGGTTCCGGCTTCACTGAAGCTTTCTTT.

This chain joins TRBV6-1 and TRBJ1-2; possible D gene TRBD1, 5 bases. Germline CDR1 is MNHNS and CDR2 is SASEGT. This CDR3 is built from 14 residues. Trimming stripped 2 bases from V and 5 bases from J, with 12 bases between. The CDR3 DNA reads TGTGCCAGCAGTGAACGAAGGGGAGGGTATGGCTACACCTTC. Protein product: CASSERRGGYGYTF.

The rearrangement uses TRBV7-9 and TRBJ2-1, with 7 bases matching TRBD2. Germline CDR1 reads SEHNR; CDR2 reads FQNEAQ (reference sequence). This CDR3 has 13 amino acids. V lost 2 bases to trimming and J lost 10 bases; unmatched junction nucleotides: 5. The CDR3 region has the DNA TGTGCCAGCAGCTTAAGGGAGGGTGGGGAGCAGTTCTTC. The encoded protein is CASSLREGGEQFF.

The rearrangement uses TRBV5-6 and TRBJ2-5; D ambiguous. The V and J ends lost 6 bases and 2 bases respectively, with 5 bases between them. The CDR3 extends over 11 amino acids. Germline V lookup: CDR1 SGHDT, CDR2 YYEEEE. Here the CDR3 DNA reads TGTGCCAGCACTAATCAAGAGACCCAGTACTTC. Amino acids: CASTNQETQYF.

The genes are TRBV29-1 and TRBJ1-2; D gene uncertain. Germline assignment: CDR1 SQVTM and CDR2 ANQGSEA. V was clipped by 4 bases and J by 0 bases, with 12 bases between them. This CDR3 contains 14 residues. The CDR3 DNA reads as TGCAGCGTTGCTGAGACACCATCTAACTATGGCTACACCTTC. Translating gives CSVAETPSNYGYTF.

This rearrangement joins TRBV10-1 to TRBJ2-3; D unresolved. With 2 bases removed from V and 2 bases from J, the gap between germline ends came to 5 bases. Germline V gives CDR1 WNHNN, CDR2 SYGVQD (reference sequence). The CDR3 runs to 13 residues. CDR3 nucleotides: TGCGCCAGCAGTGAGACTTCCACAGATACGCAGTATTTT. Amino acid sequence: CASSETSTDTQYF.

CDR3 coding DNA: TGTGCCAGCAGCCAAGAGCGGTACACAGATACGCAGTATTTT. It yields the protein CASSQERYTDTQYF. This chain uses TRBV4-2 with TRBJ2-3; D not certain. The CDR3 is 14 amino acids. Germline values: CDR1 LGHNA, CDR2 YNFKEQ. V was trimmed by 0 bases and J by 2 bases, leaving 6 bases between them.

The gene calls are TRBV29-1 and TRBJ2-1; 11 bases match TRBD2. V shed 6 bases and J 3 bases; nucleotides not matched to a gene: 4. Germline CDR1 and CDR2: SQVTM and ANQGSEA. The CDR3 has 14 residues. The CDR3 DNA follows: TGCAGCGTCCATCTAGCGGGGGGCTACAATGAGCAGTTCTTC. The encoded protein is CSVHLAGGYNEQFF.

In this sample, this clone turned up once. CDR3 in DNA: TGTGCCAGCAGCCGTTATAAAGAGGACAGGGCCCAAGAGACCCAGTACTTC. Translation: CASSRYKEDRAQETQYF. The V gene is TRBV7-2, the J gene TRBJ2-5, with 8 bases lining up with TRBD1. Trimming at V came to 5 bases and at J to 1 base, leaving 12 bases not matched to a gene. Germline CDR1 is SGHTA and CDR2 is FQGNSA. CDR3 length: 17 residues.

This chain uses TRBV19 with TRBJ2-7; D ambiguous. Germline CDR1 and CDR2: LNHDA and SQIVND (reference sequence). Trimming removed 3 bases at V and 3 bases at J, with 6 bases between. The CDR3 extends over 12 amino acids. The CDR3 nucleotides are TGTGCCAGTAGTATTAATCGCTACGAGCAGTACTTC. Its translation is CASSINRYEQYF.